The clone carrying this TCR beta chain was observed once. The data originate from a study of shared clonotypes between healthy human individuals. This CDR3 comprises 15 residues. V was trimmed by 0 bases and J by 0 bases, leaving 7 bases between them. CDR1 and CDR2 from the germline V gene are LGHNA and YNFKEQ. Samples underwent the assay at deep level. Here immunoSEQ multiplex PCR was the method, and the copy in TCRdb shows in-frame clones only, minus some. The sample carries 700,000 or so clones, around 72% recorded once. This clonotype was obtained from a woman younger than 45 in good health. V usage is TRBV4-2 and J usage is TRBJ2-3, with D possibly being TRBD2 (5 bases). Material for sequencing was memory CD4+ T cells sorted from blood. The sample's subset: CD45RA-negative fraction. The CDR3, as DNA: TGTGCCAGCAGCCAAGAAGCGGACAGCACAGATACGCAGTATTTT. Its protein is CASSQEADSTDTQYF.